A single sample is the source of the 27 T cell receptor beta chains below, sequenced in a study of shared clonotypes between healthy human individuals. The method was immunoSEQ multiplex PCR; TCRdb's version includes in-frame clones alone and lacks a portion of them. The sample carries 950,000 to 1,300,000 clones, under 80% recorded once. Input material: memory CD4+ T cells sorted from blood. The subset is: CD45RA-negative fraction. These receptors were obtained from a man between 18 and 29 years old in good health.

The V and J genes are TRBV7-2 and TRBJ1-6; D gene uncertain. V gave up 0 bases and J gave up 0 bases, with 6 bases separating them. The CDR3 is 16 amino acids. From germline, CDR1 is SGHTA and CDR2 FQGNSA. This CDR3 is CASSLAGDSYNSPLHF. DNA of the CDR3: TGTGCCAGCAGCTTAGCTGGAGACTCCTATAATTCACCCCTCCACTTT. Full variable domain (rest looked up from reference TRBV7-2 and TRBJ1-6): GAGVSQSPSNKVTEKGKDVELRCDPISGHTALYWYRQSLGQGLEFLIYFQGNSAPDKSGLPSDRFSAERTGGSVSTLTIQRTQQEDSAVYLCASSLAGDSYNSPLHFGNGTRLTVT.

J is TRBJ2-1 and V is TRBV19, with unresolved D. CDR1 is LNHDA and CDR2 is SQIVND in the germline V gene (reference sequence). V lost 7 bases and J lost 3, with 16 bases in between. This CDR3 has 15 amino acids. The CDR3 nucleotides read TGTGCCAGTACCAGCAACTCTAAATACTACAATGAGCAGTTCTTC. Translated, it gives CASTSNSKYYNEQFF.

On this clone itself: At the DNA level, this CDR3 is encoded by other sequences in the same sample as well. Here the CDR3 reads CASSLMGSSGNTIYF. As DNA, the CDR3 is TGCGCCAGCAGCTTGATGGGAAGCTCTGGAAACACCATATATTTT. V gene TRBV5-1 combines with J gene TRBJ1-3; no clear D gene. This CDR3 contains 15 residues. CDR1 is SGHRS and CDR2 is YFSETQ in the germline V gene. V gave up 1 base and J gave up 0 bases, with 8 bases separating them.

A few counts support this clone. In DNA form, the CDR3 reads TGTGCCAGCAGCTGGGCGGGGCCGGCCGATGAGCAGTTCTTC. Translated, it gives CASSWAGPADEQFF. This chain joins TRBV5-6 and TRBJ2-1; maybe TRBD2 (6 bases). The germline CDR1 and CDR2 sequences are SGHDT and YYEEEE. CDR3 length equals 14 residues. V shed 3 bases and J shed 8 bases, with 15 bases lying between them.

The chain is built from TRBV28 and TRBJ1-6; weak D call: TRBD1 (5 bases). CDR1 is MDHEN and CDR2 is SYDVKM in the germline V gene. The CDR3 totals 14 residues. Trimming removed 7 bases at V and 7 bases at J, with 14 bases between. CDR3 nucleotide sequence: TGTGCCAGCATCCAGGCGGGGGTAAATTCACCCCTCCACTTT. Translation: CASIQAGVNSPLHF. Together with reference TRBV28 and TRBJ1-6, the CDR3 gives the full variable domain: DVKVTQSSRYLVKRTGEKVFLECVQDMDHENMFWYRQDPGLGLRLIYFSYDVKMKEKGDIPEGYSVSREKKERFSLILESASTNQTSMYLCASIQAGVNSPLHFGNGTRLTVT.

The chain is built from TRBV5-1 and TRBJ2-1; possibly TRBD1 for D (6 bases). Germline CDR1 SGHRS, CDR2 YFSETQ. The CDR3 totals 15 residues. V was shortened by 3 bases and J by 4 bases, with 14 bases between the two germline ends. The CDR3 coding sequence is TGCGCCAGCAGCTCGCAGGACAGTACGTACAATGAGCAGTTCTTC. This encodes CASSSQDSTYNEQFF.

V gene TRBV1 combines with J gene TRBJ2-7. TRBV1 is a listed pseudogene. The CDR3 contains 16 residues. The CDR3 DNA follows: TGCACCAGCAGCCAGGAGTGGAGGGGACACCTCTACGAGCAGTACTTC. Amino acid sequence: CTSSQEWRGHLYEQYF.

The chain employs TRBV10-1 and TRBJ2-7; D remains unclear. Trimming pared 0 bases from V and 6 bases from J, leaving 12 bases between. The CDR3 spans 14 residues. Germline CDR1 reads WNHNN; CDR2 reads SYGVQD (reference sequence). The CDR3 DNA reads TGCGCCAGCAGTGAGTCGGCCAGACCGTTCGAGCAGTACTTC. Protein: CASSESARPFEQYF.

The chain is built from TRBV18 and TRBJ1-1; tentative D call: TRBD1 (5 bases). Germline lookup yields CDR1 KGHSH and CDR2 LQKENI. V dropped 5 bases and J dropped 2 bases, with 9 bases sitting between them. The CDR3 runs to 13 residues. The DNA for the CDR3 is TGTGCCAGCTCATTGACAGTTAACACTGAAGCTTTCTTT. It is translated as CASSLTVNTEAFF.

This clone is a singleton in its sample. The J gene is TRBJ2-2, the V gene TRBV15, with D possibly TRBD2 on 6 matching bases. Germline CDR1 LNHNV, CDR2 YYDKDF (reference sequence). This CDR3 spans 15 amino acids. Deletions cut 0 bases from V and 4 bases from J, with 9 bases between. The CDR3 is CATSRDVGGTGELFF. Written as DNA, the CDR3 is TGTGCCACCAGCAGAGATGTGGGGGGCACCGGGGAGCTGTTTTTT.

This sequence joins TRBV7-2 and TRBJ1-1; 8 positions agree with TRBD1. CDR1 and CDR2 from the germline V gene are SGHTA and FQGNSA. The CDR3 runs 14 residues. The V gene end was trimmed by 7 bases and the J gene end by 6 bases; junction bases not matched to a gene: 10. Here the CDR3 reads CASTLDRVGAEAFF. In DNA form, the CDR3 reads TGTGCCAGCACCTTGGACAGGGTCGGCGCTGAAGCTTTCTTT.

The rearrangement joins TRBV28 to TRBJ1-5; TRBD1 agrees at 11 bases. J was trimmed by 6 bases and V by 5 bases; bases with no gene match: 6. The CDR3 covers 15 residues. The germline V gene has CDR1 MDHEN and CDR2 SYDVKM. Here the CDR3 DNA reads TGTGCCAGCAGTAGAGGACAGGGGGCAGGTCAGCCCCAGCATTTT. It translates to CASSRGQGAGQPQHF.

This clone was detected many times. The rearrangement joins TRBV4-3 to TRBJ2-3; TRBD2 matches 7 bases. Germline V CDR1 and CDR2: LGHNA, YSLEER. The ends lost 1 base at V and 2 bases at J; junction bases unmatched: 12. The length of the CDR3 is 18 residues. CDR3 sequence: CASSQGTSGGRSTDTQYF. The CDR3 nucleotides are TGCGCCAGCAGCCAAGGGACTAGTGGGGGTAGGTCCACAGATACGCAGTATTTT.

This clone was seen repeatedly, ten times or more. This chain links TRBV2 with TRBJ1-2; 9 bases line up with TRBD1. The trim removed 6 bases at V and 8 bases at J, leaving 7 bases unmatched. Per germline, CDR1 SNHLY and CDR2 FYNNEI. The CDR3 is 13 amino acids. CDR3 sequence: CASRGQGPRGYTF. The CDR3 coding sequence is TGTGCCAGCAGGGGACAGGGACCGAGGGGCTACACCTTC.

The chain's CDR3 is CASSLGQQKNIQYF. CDR3 in DNA: TGTGCCAGCAGCTTGGGACAGCAGAAAAACATTCAGTACTTC. This chain uses TRBV11-2 with TRBJ2-4; 7 bases match TRBD1. V lost 3 bases, J lost 4 bases, and 3 bases stayed unmatched. This CDR3 spans 14 amino acids. Germline assignment: CDR1 SGHAT and CDR2 FQNNGV.

The chain has TRBV6-5 and TRBJ2-1, with 8 bases lining up with TRBD2. This CDR3 has 14 amino acids. Germline assignment: CDR1 MNHEY and CDR2 SVGAGI. V gave up 8 bases and J gave up 4 bases; unmatched junction bases: 7. DNA for the CDR3: TGTGCCAGCGCTGGCGGGGGGATATACAATGAGCAGTTCTTC. It yields the protein CASAGGGIYNEQFF.

V usage is TRBV9 and J usage is TRBJ2-6; D may be TRBD2 (6 bases). Trimming stripped 4 bases from V and 2 bases from J, with 19 bases between. This CDR3 is built from 18 residues. Germline lookup yields CDR1 SGDLS and CDR2 YYNGEE. CDR3 region: CASSPRGSGSAGANVLTF. The CDR3 coding sequence is TGTGCCAGCAGCCCCCGGGGGAGCGGTTCAGCTGGGGCCAACGTCCTGACTTTC.

This clone was observed a single time. The V gene is TRBV11-3, the J gene TRBJ2-3; D remains ambiguous. Germline V CDR1 and CDR2: SGHNT, YENEEA. V lost 4 bases and J 3 bases, leaving 8 bases between the germline ends. The CDR3 runs 13 residues. The chain's CDR3 is CASSWRGTDTQYF. CDR3 nucleotides: TGTGCCAGCAGCTGGCGTGGAACAGATACGCAGTATTTT.

This clone was observed a few times. The V and J genes are TRBV10-1 and TRBJ2-7; D may be TRBD2 (5 bases). CDR3 length: 13 amino acids. Germline-derived CDR1 and CDR2 are WNHNN and SYGVQD (reference sequence). The V gene lost 6 bases and the J gene lost 9 bases, with 18 bases spanning the gap. The CDR3 loop is CASSQTRESRQYF. In DNA, the CDR3 is TGCGCCAGCAGCCAGACTCGGGAATCACGGCAGTACTTC.

The chain has TRBV10-1 and TRBJ1-2; 7 nucleotides agree with TRBD1. Germline-derived CDR1 and CDR2 are WNHNN and SYGVQD (reference sequence). There are 13 residues in the CDR3. In DNA form, the CDR3 reads TGCCGTCTCGAGAACAGGGGCGAGTATGGCTACACCTTC. Translated, it gives CRLENRGEYGYTF.

The rearrangement joins TRBV15 to TRBJ2-7, with D unresolved. The CDR3 has 15 residues. CDR1 is LNHNV, CDR2 YYDKDF, per germline (reference sequence). V was shortened by 0 bases and J by 0 bases, with 9 bases between the two germline ends. CDR3 region: CATSRDNSGSYEQYF. The CDR3 DNA sequence: TGTGCCACCAGCAGAGATAACTCGGGCTCCTACGAGCAGTACTTC.

The rearrangement links TRBV30 to TRBJ2-2; no reliable D call. CDR3 length: 13 residues. The V and J ends lost 4 bases and 6 bases respectively, with 12 bases between them. CDR1 and CDR2 from the germline V gene are GTSNPN and SVGIG (reference sequence). This chain's CDR3 is CAWNLLGPGELFF. The CDR3 DNA follows: TGTGCCTGGAATCTTCTGGGCCCCGGGGAGCTGTTTTTT.

CDR3 nucleotides: TGTGCCAGCAGCGTAGGACTCTCTGGGGCCAACGTCCTGACTTTC. Translation: CASSVGLSGANVLTF. The V and J genes are TRBV9 and TRBJ2-6; D gene unclear. V gave up 0 bases and J gave up 0 bases, with 4 bases separating them. CDR1 is SGDLS and CDR2 is YYNGEE in the germline V gene. The CDR3 consists of 15 residues. The full variable domain, completed using reference TRBV9 and TRBJ2-6, is DSGVTQTPKHLITATGQRVTLRCSPRSGDLSVYWYQQSLDQGLQFLIQYYNGEERAKGNILERFSAQQFPDLHSELNLSSLELGDSALYFCASSVGLSGANVLTFGAGSRLTVL.

This chain connects TRBV18 to TRBJ1-1; 7 nucleotides match TRBD1. The CDR3 has 13 residues. Germline V gene sequence: CDR1 KGHSH, CDR2 LQKENI. J was trimmed by 13 bases and V by 2 bases; bases with no gene match: 10. The CDR3 here is CASSPIQGEGSFF. As DNA, the CDR3 is TGTGCCAGCTCACCAATCCAGGGGGAAGGAAGTTTCTTT.

The V gene is TRBV5-4, the J gene TRBJ1-1; D is unclear. This CDR3 is 15 amino acids long. Germline values: CDR1 SGHNT, CDR2 YYREEE (reference sequence). Deletions cut 4 bases from V and 0 bases from J, with 13 bases between. CDR3 nucleotides: TGTGCCAGCAGCCCTTCTGGGCTCATGAACACTGAAGCTTTCTTT. Translation gives CASSPSGLMNTEAFF.

The rearrangement uses TRBV30 and TRBJ1-2, with D possibly being TRBD1 (6 bases). The length of the CDR3 is 13 residues. From germline, CDR1 is GTSNPN and CDR2 SVGIG (reference sequence). Trimming stripped 0 bases from V and 2 bases from J, with 7 bases between. In DNA, the CDR3 is TGTGCCTGGAGTGTAGGACAGAACTATGGCTACACCTTC. Its translation: CAWSVGQNYGYTF.

This clone was counted only a few times. In the same sample, other DNA sequences code for this CDR3. The rearrangement links TRBV18 to TRBJ1-2; a weak D match, TRBD1 (6 bases). V gave up 6 bases and J gave up 2 bases, with 10 bases separating them. The length of the CDR3 is 13 residues. CDR1 is KGHSH, CDR2 LQKENI, per germline. The CDR3 region has the DNA TGTGCCAGCTCTCTTGACAGGAACTATGGCTACACCTTC. Its translation: CASSLDRNYGYTF.